This T cell receptor (beta chain) was identified in a study of cytomegalovirus exposure and HLA in healthy donors. Amplification used 60 Vbeta primers and 13 Jbeta primers. Profiling relied on immunoSEQ multiplex PCR, and the TCRdb table lists in-frame clones only, not all of them. The sample has about 210,000 clones, and its top ten clones hold roughly 0.89%. Regarding this clone: Its target is unknown.

Study-wide points: A reported reduction in N-insertions relative to the approximately 640-donor mean was seen in an Asian-associated ancestry cluster in a later analysis. Being indistinguishable, some V segments were excluded, TRBV6-2 and TRBV6-3 among them.

The germline V gene has CDR1 KGHSH and CDR2 LQKENI. The V and J ends lost 4 bases and 5 bases, in that order; junction bases with no gene match: 3. CDR3 length: 14 amino acids. The sequence was obtained from a woman in her twenties or thirties in good health and CMV-seropositive. Sequencing input: PBMCs. The chain links TRBV18 to TRBJ2-3, with 10 bases fitting TRBD2. The CDR3 sequence: CASSQGLAVDTQYF. CDR3 in DNA: TGTGCCAGCTCACAAGGACTAGCGGTAGATACGCAGTATTTT. The full variable domain, with the rest looked up from reference TRBV18 and TRBJ2-3, is NAGVMQNPRHLVRRRGQEARLRCSPMKGHSHVYWYRQLPEEGLKFMVYLQKENIIDESGMPKERFSAEFPKEGPSILRIQQVVRGDSAAYFCASSQGLAVDTQYFGPGTRLTVL.